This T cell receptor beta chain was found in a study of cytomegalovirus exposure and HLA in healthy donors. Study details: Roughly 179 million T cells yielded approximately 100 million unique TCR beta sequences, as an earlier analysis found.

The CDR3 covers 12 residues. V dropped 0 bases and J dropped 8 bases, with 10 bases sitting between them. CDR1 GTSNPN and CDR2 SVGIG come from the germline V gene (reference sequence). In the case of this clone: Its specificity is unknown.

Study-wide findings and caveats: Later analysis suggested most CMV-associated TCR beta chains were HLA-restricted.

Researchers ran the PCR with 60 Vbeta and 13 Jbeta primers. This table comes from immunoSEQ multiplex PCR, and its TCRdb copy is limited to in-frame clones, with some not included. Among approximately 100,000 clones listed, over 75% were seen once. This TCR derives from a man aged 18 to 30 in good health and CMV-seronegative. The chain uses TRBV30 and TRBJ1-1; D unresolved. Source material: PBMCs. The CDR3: CAWSVPGGEAFF. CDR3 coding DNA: TGTGCCTGGAGTGTACCCGGAGGCGAAGCTTTCTTT.